Presented here are 19 T cell receptor beta chains from one specimen sequenced in a study of T-cell memory formation after mild COVID-19. TCRdb called the 5' RACE reads again in MiXCR, with one record for every CDR3 protein. Of about 250,000 distinct CDR3 sequences listed, 15% are singletons. Sequences were obtained from PBMCs or a T cell subset sorted from them (not recorded which). These receptors were obtained from an adult woman who had mild COVID-19 (a few samples of this study predate the infection). Cell type and time point are not known.

J is TRBJ1-2 and V is TRBV7-9, with D unresolved. CDR1 and CDR2 from the germline V gene are SEHNR and FQNEAQ (reference sequence). The V end lost 5 bases, the J end lost 3 bases, and 19 bases lay between the germline ends. CDR3 size: 16 residues. The CDR3, as DNA: TGTGCCAGCAGCCCGAGGAGAGAAACCTCTGACTATGGCTACACCTTC. This translates into CASSPRRETSDYGYTF.

V gene TRBV24-1 combines with J gene TRBJ2-1; D remains ambiguous. The V and J ends lost 4 bases and 3 bases respectively, with 3 bases between them. The CDR3 runs to 12 residues. Germline loops: CDR1 KGHDR, CDR2 SFDVKD. For the CDR3, the DNA is TGTGCCACCAGTGACATCTACAATGAGCAGTTCTTC. The encoded protein is CATSDIYNEQFF.

This clonotype was seen ten or more times. The chain combines TRBV7-9 with TRBJ2-6; D remains ambiguous. The V and J ends lost 8 bases and 0 bases respectively, with 8 bases between them. The CDR3 extends over 14 amino acids. CDR1 is SEHNR, CDR2 FQNEAQ, per germline (reference sequence). CDR3 sequence (DNA): TGTGCCAGCTTCCTCTTCTCTGGGGCCAACGTCCTGACTTTC. Its translation is CASFLFSGANVLTF.

This clonotype occurred a few times. The rearrangement joins TRBV7-2 to TRBJ1-1; 7 bases map to TRBD1. After removal of 6 bases from V and 9 bases from J, the junction contained 4 bases not matched to a gene. The germline V gene encodes CDR1 SGHTA and CDR2 FQGNSA. The CDR3 runs to 11 residues. The CDR3 nucleotides read TGTGCCAGCAGGAAGGACAGGCAAGCTTTCTTT. Translation gives CASRKDRQAFF. Filled out from reference TRBV7-2 and TRBJ1-1, the complete variable domain reads GAGVSQSPSNKVTEKGKDVELRCDPISGHTALYWYRQSLGQGLEFLIYFQGNSAPDKSGLPSDRFSAERTGGSVSTLTIQRTQQEDSAVYLCASRKDRQAFFGQGTRLTVV.

This clonotype was counted many times. The chain couples TRBV12-3 or TRBV12-4 to TRBJ1-2; D unclear. The CDR3 loop spans 14 amino acids. Trimming removed 2 bases at V and 3 bases at J, with 10 bases between. CDR3 protein: CASSLQGADYGYTF. CDR3 nucleotide sequence: TGTGCCAGCAGTTTACAAGGAGCTGACTATGGCTACACCTTC.

This clonotype was recorded at least ten times. The chain is built from TRBV7-6 and TRBJ2-1, with D uncertain. The CDR3 sequence is 15 residues long. Per germline, CDR1 SGHVS and CDR2 FNYEAQ. V was pared by 4 bases and J by 12 bases, with 22 bases between. The DNA of the CDR3 is TGTGCCAGCAGCTCTCACCGGACGTTCGGTAAAAGGCAGTTCTTC. Translated, it gives CASSSHRTFGKRQFF.

Concerning this clonotype itself: One base away lies a much larger clone, so this may be a sequencing read error. V is TRBV6-6 and J is TRBJ1-5; 7 positions match TRBD1. This CDR3 is 15 amino acids long. Germline trimming cut 6 bases from V and 0 bases from J; bases unmatched to any gene: 5. CDR1 MNHNY and CDR2 SVGAGI come from the germline V gene (reference sequence). This CDR3 reads CASSPGQYSNQPQHF. CDR3 coding DNA: TGTGCCAGCAGCCCGGGACAGTATAGCAATCAGCCCCAGCATTTT.

The chain carries TRBV10-1 and TRBJ2-1; 7 bases are shared with TRBD1. Per germline, CDR1 WNHNN and CDR2 SYGVQD (reference sequence). Losses at the gene ends were 6 bases for V and 2 bases for J; bases not matched to a gene: 4. This CDR3 has 14 residues. CDR3 bases: TGCGCCAGCAGATCCGGGACAGCCTACAATGAGCAGTTCTTC. Protein: CASRSGTAYNEQFF.

A few counts support this clonotype. CDR3 coding DNA: TGCGCCAGCAGTTGGGGAATCATGAACACTGAAGCTTTCTTT. Protein: CASSWGIMNTEAFF. The chain combines TRBV5-1 with TRBJ1-1, with D unresolved. This CDR3 is 14 amino acids long. Per the germline V gene, CDR1 is SGHRS and CDR2 is YFSETQ. V was pared by 5 bases and J by 0 bases, with 11 bases between.

V and J are TRBV6-5 and TRBJ2-1; no firm D call. This CDR3 is built from 16 residues. Germline CDR1 and CDR2: MNHEY and SVGAGI. Trimming removed 0 bases from V and 2 bases from J, with 11 bases in between. The CDR3 loop is CASSYSAQAAYNEQFF. The DNA for the CDR3 is TGTGCCAGCAGTTACTCGGCCCAGGCTGCCTACAATGAGCAGTTCTTC.

This clonotype was picked up a small number of times. This chain links TRBV10-3 with TRBJ2-5; possibly TRBD1 for D (6 bases). The CDR3 totals 13 residues. V was pared by 6 bases and J by 5 bases, with 13 bases between. Germline V gene data show CDR1 as ENHRY and CDR2 as SYGVKD. CDR3 sequence (DNA): TGTGCCATCAGCGCACAGGGTAGGGAGACCCAGTACTTC. Its protein product is CAISAQGRETQYF.

This clonotype was recorded at least ten times. This rearrangement joins TRBV29-1 to TRBJ2-1; 9 positions match TRBD1. CDR3 length: 16 residues. Losses at the gene ends were 3 bases for V and 3 bases for J; bases not matched to a gene: 9. The germline V gene has CDR1 SQVTM and CDR2 ANQGSEA. CDR3 amino acids: CSVEGTGMFSYNEQFF. The CDR3 DNA sequence: TGCAGCGTTGAGGGGACAGGGATGTTTAGCTACAATGAGCAGTTCTTC.

This clonotype was detected a few times. This chain links TRBV4-2 with TRBJ1-6; D uncertain. Trimming took off 0 bases at V and 7 bases at J, with 7 bases between the two ends. The CDR3 contains 14 residues. Per the germline V gene, CDR1 is LGHNA and CDR2 is YNFKEQ. This chain's CDR3 is CASSQESINSPLHF. The CDR3 coding sequence is TGTGCCAGCAGCCAAGAAAGTATAAATTCACCCCTCCACTTT.

The chain carries TRBV14 and TRBJ2-1; D not certain. This CDR3 comprises 17 residues. With 0 bases removed from V and 0 bases from J, the gap between germline ends came to 12 bases. Germline-derived CDR1 and CDR2 are SGHDN and FVKESK. CDR3 nucleotides: TGTGCCAGCAGCCAAGAATGGCCTAAAAGCTCCTACAATGAGCAGTTCTTC. This sequence encodes CASSQEWPKSSYNEQFF.

This clonotype came up many times. The chain has TRBV6-2 or TRBV6-3 and TRBJ2-1, with 8 bases fitting TRBD2. CDR1 and CDR2 from the germline V gene are MNHEY and SVGEGT. V shed 7 bases, J shed 6 bases, and the junction held 8 bases outside the gene matches. The CDR3 is 14 residues long. The CDR3 spells CASKETSVLNEQFF. CDR3 bases: TGTGCCAGCAAAGAGACTAGCGTACTCAATGAGCAGTTCTTC.

Ten or more counts support this clonotype. V is TRBV12-3 or TRBV12-4 and J is TRBJ2-7; D is possibly TRBD1 (6 bases). V gave up 4 bases and J gave up 6 bases, with 16 bases separating them. The CDR3 covers 14 residues. CDR3 residues: CASSSYRERGEQYF. The CDR3 DNA reads TGTGCCAGCAGTTCATACAGGGAACGAGGCGAGCAGTACTTC.

The rearrangement joins TRBV30 to TRBJ1-6; unclear D gene. The germline V and J ends were trimmed by 5 bases and 9 bases, with 5 bases remaining between them. This CDR3 has 10 amino acids. Germline loops: CDR1 GTSNPN, CDR2 SVGIG (reference sequence). CDR3: CAWGISPLHF. DNA for the CDR3: TGTGCCTGGGGAATTTCACCCCTCCACTTT.

This clonotype was seen a few times. The gene calls are TRBV7-9 and TRBJ2-7; no clear D gene. Trimming pared 5 bases from V and 3 bases from J, leaving 8 bases between. This CDR3 is built from 12 residues. CDR1 is SEHNR, CDR2 FQNEAQ, per germline (reference sequence). The CDR3: CASSRPGYEQYF. The CDR3 DNA reads TGTGCCAGCAGCCGACCGGGCTACGAGCAGTACTTC.

This clonotype turned up a few times. V and J are TRBV29-1 and TRBJ1-2; possibly TRBD1 for D (5 bases). Germline V CDR1 and CDR2: SQVTM, ANQGSEA. The V and J ends lost 7 bases and 5 bases respectively, with 11 bases between them. This CDR3 has 11 amino acids. The CDR3 DNA sequence: TGCAGCGCCGGTGGGGGGTATGGCTACACCTTC. It encodes CSAGGGYGYTF.